What follows are 30 T cell receptor beta chains derived from one specimen sequenced in a study of tumor and adjacent non-tumor tissue in lung cancer. The template was RNA from unsorted bulk tissue. A modified ARM-PCR protocol with three rounds of nested PCR amplified TCRbeta. TCRdb independently ran MiXCR on the multiplex PCR reads; one entry per CDR3 protein. The data show tens of thousands of distinct CDR3 sequences, with roughly 66% seen just once and approximately 20% held by the top ten. The sequenced sample consisted of lung tumor tissue. The receptor set was obtained from a man in his fifties or sixties with non-small cell lung cancer.

Details on this clonotype: Mismatch with germline at one junction end may stem from a read error. The V and J genes are TRBV6-1 and TRBJ2-3, with 9 bases that match TRBD1. Looked up from germline, CDR1 is MNHNS and CDR2 is SASEGT. This CDR3 spans 15 amino acids. The CDR3: CARSPLGQGVDTQYF. The CDR3 DNA is TGTGCCAGGAGTCCATTGGGACAGGGAGTGGATACGCAGTACTTT.

Points on this clonotype: The junction departs from germline at one end; a sequencing error may be responsible. V and J are TRBV29-1 and TRBJ1-3; a possible D gene is TRBD1 (5 bases). The CDR3 contains 14 residues. Germline V gives CDR1 SQVTM, CDR2 ANQGSEA. CDR3: CGAGLGHSGNTMYF. CDR3 nucleotides: TGCGGCGCCGGCTTGGGGCATTCTGGAAACACCATGTATTTT.

The rearrangement links TRBV11-2 to TRBJ2-7, with a tentative D call TRBD2 (6 bases). The ends were cut back, 1 base at V and 2 bases at J, with 9 bases in the middle. Germline V lookup: CDR1 SGHAT, CDR2 FQNNGV. The CDR3 sequence is 14 residues long. The CDR3 sequence is CASSLVAGTYEQYF. In nucleotides, the CDR3 is TGTGCCAGCAGCTTAGTTGCGGGGACCTACGAGCAGTACTTC.

This clonotype was recorded only once. A read error may produce the germline difference seen at one junction end. The chain employs TRBV4-2 and TRBJ2-3; D possibly corresponds to TRBD2 (7 bases). CDR3 length: 17 residues. Germline CDR1 and CDR2: LGHNA and YNFKEQ. CDR3 in DNA: TGTGCCAGTAGCCAAGCCTTAGGGGGACTAACGGGAAATACGCAGTATTTT. Its translation is CASSQALGGLTGNTQYF.

This clonotype has a count of ten or more. The chain combines TRBV20-1 with TRBJ2-7, with D uncertain. Germline V gives CDR1 DFQATT, CDR2 SNEGSKA (reference sequence). The ends were cut back, 0 bases at V and 6 bases at J, with 12 bases in the middle. This CDR3 spans 13 amino acids. CDR3 amino acids: CSAREAGYVEQYF. CDR3 bases: TGCAGTGCTAGAGAAGCCGGTTACGTCGAGCAGTACTTC.

This clonotype was recorded many times. The gene calls are TRBV25-1 and TRBJ2-7; no clear D gene. V lost 5 bases, J lost 3 bases, and 5 bases lay in between. The CDR3 totals 11 residues. CDR1 MGHDK and CDR2 SYGVNS come from the germline V gene. CDR3 loop: CASSPLYEQYF. The CDR3 DNA reads as TGTGCCAGCAGTCCACTCTACGAGCAGTACTTC.

As concerns this clonotype: Its ends do not fully match the called genes, so a read error is possible. This chain links TRBV11-2 with TRBJ2-1; D is possibly TRBD2 (6 bases). This CDR3 comprises 15 residues. Germline CDR1 reads SGHAT; CDR2 reads FQNNGV. CDR3 nucleotide sequence: TGTGCCAGCAGCCCGCATCGGGGGATGAGGGGTGAGCAGCTCTTC. Its protein is CASSPHRGMRGEQLF. Based on the CDR3 plus reference TRBV11-2 and TRBJ2-1, the full variable domain is EAGVAQSPRYKIIEKRQSVAFWCNPISGHATLYWYQQILGQGPKLLIQFQNNGVVDDSQLPKDRFSAERLKGVDSTLKIQPAKLEDSAVYLCASSPHRGMRGEQLFGPGTRLTVL.

With respect to this clonotype: One base away lies a much larger clone, so this may be a sequencing read error. In DNA form, the CDR3 reads TGCAGTGCTAGGGGGGGTAGGACCCAGTACTTC. This gives the protein CSARGGRTQYF. This chain links TRBV20-1 with TRBJ2-5; tentative D call: TRBD2 (6 bases). This CDR3 contains 11 residues. The germline CDR1 and CDR2 sequences are DFQATT and SNEGSKA (reference sequence). With 3 bases removed from V and 7 bases from J, the gap between germline ends came to 9 bases.

This clonotype was detected only a few times. Germline is not matched at one junction end, which may reflect a read error. V and J are TRBV10-3 and TRBJ2-7; D might be TRBD2 (5 bases). The germline V gene encodes CDR1 ENHRY and CDR2 SYGVKD. This CDR3 comprises 13 residues. CDR3 protein: CAIRSRTSYEHYF. Written as DNA, the CDR3 is TGTGCCATCAGATCCAGGACTTCCTACGAGCATTACTTC.

Concerning this clonotype itself: An end of the junction differs from the germline gene, which may be a read error. The chain recombines TRBV14 with TRBJ1-1; D is uncertain. The length of the CDR3 is 13 residues. Germline-derived CDR1 and CDR2 are SGHDN and FVKESK. The CDR3 sequence: CASSQESNTEALF. In DNA, the CDR3 is TGTGCCAGCAGCCAAGAATCGAACACTGAAGCTTTGTTT.

V and J are TRBV10-1 and TRBJ1-3; unclear D gene. CDR1 and CDR2 (germline): WNHNN, SYGVQD (reference sequence). The CDR3 consists of 13 residues. The V gene lost 8 bases and the J gene lost 3 bases, with 11 bases spanning the gap. The CDR3: CASCLDFGNTIYF. As DNA, the CDR3 is TGCGCCAGCTGTTTGGACTTTGGAAACACCATATATTTT.

This clonotype has ten or more counts. The chain links TRBV5-4 to TRBJ2-5; 7 nucleotides line up with TRBD2. V lost 4 bases to trimming and J lost 4 bases; unmatched junction nucleotides: 7. CDR1 and CDR2 (germline): SGHNT, YYREEE (reference sequence). The CDR3 sequence is 14 residues long. The DNA for the CDR3 is TGTGCCAGCAGCGCACTTCCTAGCGGAGAGACCCAGTACTTC. It specifies CASSALPSGETQYF.

On this clonotype: An end of the junction differs from the germline gene, which may be a read error. This sequence joins TRBV4-1 and TRBJ2-1, with TRBD1 as a possible D gene (6 bases). The V gene's germline CDR1 is MGHRA and CDR2 YSYEKL. The CDR3 sequence is 17 residues long. CDR3: CASSQEPRTATYDEQFF. The CDR3 region has the DNA TGCGCCAGCAGCCAAGAACCCCGGACAGCCACCTACGATGAGCAGTTCTTC.

As regards this clonotype: At one end, the junction sequence differs from germline, possibly due to a read error. The J gene is TRBJ2-3, the V gene TRBV11-3; D unclear. Looked up from germline, CDR1 is SGHNT and CDR2 is YENEEA. The CDR3 covers 15 residues. The DNA for the CDR3 is TGTGTCAGCAGCTTAGATCCCGCCAATACAGATACGCAGTATTTT. It translates to CVSSLDPANTDTQYF.

This clonotype ranks as medium-sized (0.01 to 0.1%). This chain links TRBV10-1 with TRBJ2-2; possible D gene TRBD2, 5 bases. The CDR3 runs to 14 residues. V shed 4 bases and J shed 4 bases, with 10 bases lying between them. Germline-derived CDR1 and CDR2 are WNHNN and SYGVQD (reference sequence). The chain's CDR3 is CASSGETITGELFF. The CDR3 DNA reads TGCGCCAGCAGTGGGGAGACTATCACCGGGGAGCTGTTTTTT.

This clonotype was observed a handful of times. Just one base apart from a much larger clone, this may be a read error. The V call is TRBV12-3 or TRBV12-4, the J call TRBJ2-2; perhaps D is TRBD1 or TRBD2 (6 bases each). The CDR3 totals 14 residues. V lost 2 bases and J lost 6, with 10 bases in between. The DNA for the CDR3 is TGTGCCAGCAGTTTAAAGGAGGGGGCCGGGGAGCTGTTTTTT. It encodes CASSLKEGAGELFF.

As concerns this clonotype: One end of the junction is discordant with germline, which a read error may explain. The chain links TRBV11-3 to TRBJ2-5, with D perhaps TRBD1 or TRBD2 (7 bases each). The CDR3 runs 16 residues. CDR1 is SGHNT, CDR2 YENEEA, per germline. CDR3 nucleotide sequence: TGTGCCAACAGCTTAGAGAGCGGGACAGTCGAGGAGACCCAATACTTC. This codes for CANSLESGTVEETQYF.

This clonotype appeared once. One end of the junction is discordant with germline, which a read error may explain. The J gene is TRBJ2-7, the V gene TRBV6-2 or TRBV6-3; no definite D call. Germline V gene data show CDR1 as MNHEY and CDR2 as SVGEGT. The CDR3 consists of 12 residues. This CDR3 reads CANSYSAYEQYF. CDR3 coding DNA: TGTGCCAACAGTTACTCGGCCTACGAGCAGTACTTC.

This clonotype was seen repeatedly, ten times or more. The gene calls are TRBV30 and TRBJ2-1; 8 positions agree with TRBD2. This CDR3 has 15 amino acids. Germline lookup yields CDR1 GTSNPN and CDR2 SVGIG (reference sequence). With 0 bases clipped from V and 7 bases from J, the junction kept 8 bases outside the gene matches. The CDR3 nucleotides are TGTGCCTGGAGTGTGGGTCTAGCGGGTGGAAATGAGCAGTTCTTC. Translating gives CAWSVGLAGGNEQFF.

The genes are TRBV5-1 and TRBJ2-1; maybe TRBD1 (5 bases). V was pared by 5 bases and J by 5 bases, with 11 bases between. This CDR3 has 13 amino acids. Germline values: CDR1 SGHRS, CDR2 YFSETQ. The DNA of the CDR3 is TGCGCCAGCAGTTCCAGGGTCGACAATGAGCAGTTCTTC. This gives the protein CASSSRVDNEQFF.

This clonotype appeared many times. The chain is built from TRBV5-1 and TRBJ1-1; tentative D call: TRBD1 (6 bases). The germline V gene encodes CDR1 SGHRS and CDR2 YFSETQ. The ends were cut back, 0 bases at V and 5 bases at J, with 11 bases in the middle. The CDR3 has 14 amino acids. The CDR3 DNA follows: TGCGCCAGCAGCTTGGGGGGGGGCGGGACTGAAGCTTTCTTT. Its translation is CASSLGGGGTEAFF. Supplemented by reference TRBV5-1 and TRBJ1-1, the full variable domain reads KAGVTQTPRYLIKTRGQQVTLSCSPISGHRSVSWYQQTPGQGLQFLFEYFSETQRNKGNFPGRFSGRQFSNSRSEMNVSTLELGDSALYLCASSLGGGGTEAFFGQGTRLTVV.

Turning to this clonotype: A single base separates this from a much larger clone, so it may be a read error. The chain employs TRBV20-1 and TRBJ2-1, with 10 bases matching TRBD1. This CDR3 has 14 amino acids. Germline-derived CDR1 and CDR2 are DFQATT and SNEGSKA (reference sequence). Trimming cost V 2 bases and J 8 bases; bases outside gene matches: 6. DNA of the CDR3: TGCAGTGCTAGAAGGTCGGGACAGGGGTATGAGCAGTTCTTC. Its translation is CSARRSGQGYEQFF.

A note on this clonotype: Sequence at one end of the junction differs from germline and may be a read error. V and J are TRBV11-1 and TRBJ2-1, with no clear D. This CDR3 has 12 residues. Germline V gene sequence: CDR1 SGHAT, CDR2 FQDESV (reference sequence). CDR3: CANSLGHDEQFF. CDR3 nucleotide sequence: TGTGCCAACAGCCTCGGGCACGATGAGCAGTTCTTC. Variable domain in full (rest from reference TRBV11-1 and TRBJ2-1): EAEVAQSPRYKITEKSQAVAFWCDPISGHATLYWYRQILGQGPELLVQFQDESVVDDSQLPKDRFSAERLKGVDSTLKIQPAELGDSAMYLCANSLGHDEQFFGPGTRLTVL.

The genes are TRBV10-3 and TRBJ1-5; D gene ambiguous. Germline V gene data show CDR1 as ENHRY and CDR2 as SYGVKD. V was trimmed by 6 bases and J by 3 bases, leaving 9 bases between them. The CDR3 totals 13 residues. The CDR3 DNA reads TGTGCCATCAGGGATGGAGACAATCAGCCCCAGCATTTT. Protein: CAIRDGDNQPQHF.

Points on this clonotype: The final CDR3 position lacks the conserved phenylalanine or tryptophan, pointing to a likely read error. The V gene is TRBV6-1, the J gene TRBJ1-5, with D possibly matching TRBD1 (6 bases). This CDR3 comprises 14 residues. Germline CDR1 and CDR2: MNHNS and SASEGT. The ends were cut back, 8 bases at V and 3 bases at J, with 14 bases in the middle. Here the CDR3 DNA reads TGTGCCAGCGGAGGTCAGGGGACCAATCAGCCCCAGCATTTA. Translating it yields CASGGQGTNQPQHL.

This clonotype was observed a handful of times. The chain combines TRBV7-3 with TRBJ2-1; TRBD1 aligns across 9 bases. CDR3 length equals 12 residues. V was clipped by 5 bases and J by 10 bases; unmatched bases: 3. From germline, CDR1 is SGHTA and CDR2 FQGTGA. DNA for the CDR3: TGTGCCAGCAGCCCTACAGGGGGCGAGCAGTTCTTC. Amino acids: CASSPTGGEQFF.

The sample holds many counts of this clonotype. The chain couples TRBV29-1 to TRBJ2-3, with D hard to call. This CDR3 is 14 amino acids long. V lost 0 bases to trimming and J lost 5 bases, with 12 bases between them. Germline loops: CDR1 SQVTM, CDR2 ANQGSEA. This CDR3 reads CSVEEASRRDTQYF. Here the CDR3 DNA reads TGCAGCGTTGAAGAAGCTTCCCGGAGAGATACGCAGTATTTT.

Of note for this clonotype: It may be a read error: a sequence one base away is much more abundant. DNA for the CDR3: TGCAGTGCTAGAGAGGGCCCAATGGGTGGGGACGGTCAGTTCTTC. Translated, it gives CSAREGPMGGDGQFF. V and J are TRBV20-1 and TRBJ2-1; D may correspond to TRBD1 or TRBD2 (5 bases each). CDR1 DFQATT and CDR2 SNEGSKA come from the germline V gene (reference sequence). V lost 0 bases, J lost 13 bases, and 22 bases lay in between. CDR3 length: 15 residues.

For this clonotype: The germline gene is not matched at one end of the junction; a read error may be the cause. The rearrangement uses TRBV4-2 and TRBJ2-7; 7 bases are a match to TRBD2. Looked up from germline, CDR1 is LGHNA and CDR2 is YNFKEQ. This CDR3 is built from 15 residues. CDR3 amino acids: CAGSQSSGWTYEQYF. CDR3 DNA sequence: TGTGCCGGCAGCCAAAGTAGCGGGTGGACCTACGAGCAGTACTTC.

This clonotype was seen ten or more times. Here the CDR3 DNA reads TGTGCCAGCAGCTTGGCCCAGCGGCGCTCCCCCAAAGAGACCCAGTACTTC. This encodes CASSLAQRRSPKETQYF. The chain is built from TRBV5-6 and TRBJ2-5; D is possibly TRBD2 (5 bases). Trimming removed 0 bases from V and 3 bases from J, with 18 bases in between. Germline-derived CDR1 and CDR2 are SGHDT and YYEEEE. CDR3 length: 17 residues.